This is a list of T cell receptor beta chains from one sample in a study of quantifying T cell responses using KT2 cells. TCRdb called the UMI-ligation and nested PCR reads again in MiXCR, with one record for every CDR3 protein. Of some 34,000 distinct CDR3 sequences in the sample, under 13% were seen once. The sample comprised PBMCs spiked with cells of the T cell clone KT2. These receptors all come from a human donor. CDR3s include the opening cysteine and the closing phenylalanine or tryptophan. Each record gives: V gene, D gene, clone size, CDR3 protein. The D gene is left open where the match is weak. Some rows mark clone size as missing; the rest say once, few, many or name a class of expanded clone.

>TRBV5-1|.|.
CASSLTGQGSVYEQYF
>TRBV12-3/TRBV12-4|TRBD1|.
CASSLDVRGQAFF
>TRBV9|TRBD2|few
CASSSRLAGSTGELFF
>TRBV5-6|.|few
CASSWGESEYQETQYF
>TRBV2|TRBD2|.
CASRLASKELFF
>TRBV9|.|many
CASSGPLSGVGNNEQFF
>TRBV25-1|TRBD1|.
CASSESRTGRSEQFF
>TRBV6-1|TRBD2|.
CASGPHGAGVIGELFF
>TRBV12-3/TRBV12-4|.|few
CASSDTYTGNEQFF
>TRBV5-1|TRBD1|many
CASSLVGQTYEQYF
>TRBV29-1|TRBD1|few
CSDGQGPYNEQFF
>TRBV9|.|few
CASSVDGGATEAFF
>TRBV20-1|.|few
CSAALTREFSYEQYF
>TRBV20-1|TRBD2|many
CSAQTSGQETQYF
>TRBV5-6|TRBD1|many
CASSRDRVNQPQHF